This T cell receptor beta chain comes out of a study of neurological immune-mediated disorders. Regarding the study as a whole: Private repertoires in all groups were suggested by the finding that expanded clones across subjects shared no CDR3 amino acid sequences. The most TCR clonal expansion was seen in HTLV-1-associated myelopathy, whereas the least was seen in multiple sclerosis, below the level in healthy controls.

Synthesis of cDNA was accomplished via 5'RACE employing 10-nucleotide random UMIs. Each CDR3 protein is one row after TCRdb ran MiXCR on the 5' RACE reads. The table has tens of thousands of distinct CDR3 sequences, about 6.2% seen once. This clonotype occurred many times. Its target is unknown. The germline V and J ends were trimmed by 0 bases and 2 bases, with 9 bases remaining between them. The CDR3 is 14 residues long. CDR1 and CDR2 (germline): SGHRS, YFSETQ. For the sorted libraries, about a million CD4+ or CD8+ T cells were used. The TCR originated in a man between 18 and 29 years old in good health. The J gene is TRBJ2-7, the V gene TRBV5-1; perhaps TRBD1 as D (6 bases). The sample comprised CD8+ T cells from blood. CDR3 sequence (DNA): TGCGCCAGCAGCTTGGAAGGGGGAGCCTACGAGCAGTACTTC. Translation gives CASSLEGGAYEQYF.